Below are 24 T cell receptor beta chains sequenced from a single sample in a study of CD8 T cells in ankylosing spondylitis. One entry per CDR3 protein results from TCRdb running MiXCR on the 5' RACE reads. The sample consists of about 220,000 distinct CDR3 sequences, roughly 25% of them appearing once. Sequencing was carried out using blood, either unsorted or a sorted T cell fraction (not recorded which). All receptors derive from a male donor with ankylosing spondylitis or in good health (not recorded which).

This clonotype was seen ten or more times. V gene TRBV4-2 combines with J gene TRBJ1-3; D might be TRBD1 (6 bases). The CDR3 loop spans 17 amino acids. Trimming shortened V by 4 bases and J by 2 bases, and 18 bases separated the two germline ends. Germline V gives CDR1 LGHNA, CDR2 YNFKEQ. In DNA form, the CDR3 reads TGTGCCAGCAGCCCCGGCGGTGGGGGGCAAGCTGGAAACACCATATATTTT. This codes for CASSPGGGGQAGNTIYF.

This clonotype has more than one count but fewer than ten. The chain is built from TRBV20-1 and TRBJ2-7, with TRBD2 as a possible D gene (7 bases). Trimming pared 6 bases from V and 4 bases from J, leaving 28 bases between. From germline, CDR1 is DFQATT and CDR2 SNEGSKA (reference sequence). The CDR3 has 17 residues. CDR3 DNA sequence: TGCAGTGCCAACTCAGGGGTTCGACTAGCTGCTGGGTACGAGCAGTACTTC. Translating it yields CSANSGVRLAAGYEQYF.

This clonotype showed up many times. The chain combines TRBV12-3 or TRBV12-4 with TRBJ2-5; TRBD2 matches at 14 bases. V shed 3 bases, J shed 4 bases, and the junction held 4 bases outside the gene matches. The CDR3 is made up of 16 amino acids. Here the CDR3 DNA reads TGTGCCAGCAGTTTTGGACTAGCGGGAGGTTCAGAGACCCAGTACTTC. This encodes CASSFGLAGGSETQYF.

This clonotype was found a few times. The chain combines TRBV20-1 with TRBJ2-1; 14 nucleotides match TRBD2. CDR1 and CDR2 (germline): DFQATT, SNEGSKA (reference sequence). The CDR3 length is 17 residues. V shed 4 bases, J shed 0 bases, and the junction held 5 bases outside the gene matches. The CDR3 protein is CSATGTSGSSSYNEQFF. The CDR3 DNA sequence: TGCAGTGCTACCGGGACTAGCGGGAGTAGCTCCTACAATGAGCAGTTCTTC.

This clonotype was picked up many times. This rearrangement joins TRBV20-1 to TRBJ1-5; no definite D call. V was pared by 5 bases and J by 6 bases, with 8 bases between. The germline CDR1 and CDR2 sequences are DFQATT and SNEGSKA (reference sequence). The CDR3 consists of 11 residues. CDR3 sequence reads: CSAGQLQPQHF. DNA of the CDR3: TGCAGTGCTGGGCAGCTTCAGCCCCAGCATTTT.

The V and J genes are TRBV20-1 and TRBJ2-3, with 8 positions matching TRBD2. Germline values: CDR1 DFQATT, CDR2 SNEGSKA (reference sequence). The J segment lost 8 bases and the V segment lost 5 bases, leaving 12 bases of the junction unmatched. The CDR3 covers 14 residues. CDR3 sequence: CSAGGRTPRGTQYF. The CDR3 DNA is TGCAGTGCTGGCGGGAGGACCCCCAGGGGTACGCAGTATTTT.

The rearrangement joins TRBV6-1 to TRBJ1-5, with D possibly matching TRBD1 (5 bases). Germline lookup yields CDR1 MNHNS and CDR2 SASEGT. V was clipped by 8 bases and J by 0 bases, with 11 bases between them. The CDR3 contains 14 residues. CDR3 coding DNA: TGTGCCAGCCAACCCAGGGATAGCAATCAGCCCCAGCATTTT. Its protein product is CASQPRDSNQPQHF.

This chain connects TRBV29-1 to TRBJ1-5, with 9 nucleotides matching TRBD1. The J segment lost 4 bases and the V segment lost 6 bases, leaving 4 bases of the junction unmatched. This CDR3 comprises 13 residues. Germline-derived CDR1 and CDR2 are SQVTM and ANQGSEA. CDR3 sequence: CSVRGTGNQPQHF. The CDR3 DNA reads as TGCAGCGTGCGGGGGACAGGGAATCAGCCCCAGCATTTT.

There are many counts of this clonotype. This sequence joins TRBV29-1 and TRBJ2-1; the match to TRBD1 covers 10 bases. V was pared by 6 bases and J by 6 bases, with 8 bases of the junction left unmatched. Germline V CDR1 and CDR2: SQVTM, ANQGSEA. The CDR3 consists of 14 residues. CDR3 bases: TGCAGCGTGACCCCCGGGACAGGGGTCAATGAGCAGTTCTTC. Translating gives CSVTPGTGVNEQFF.

The V gene is TRBV6-5, the J gene TRBJ2-7; D not resolved. The CDR3 extends over 14 amino acids. Trimming left V 2 bases short and J 2 bases short, with 10 bases between. Looked up from germline, CDR1 is MNHEY and CDR2 is SVGAGI. The CDR3 is CASSYDGQPYEQYF. In DNA, the CDR3 is TGTGCCAGCAGTTACGATGGCCAGCCCTACGAGCAGTACTTC.

The chain has TRBV6-5 and TRBJ2-7; TRBD1 matches 9 bases. Germline-derived CDR1 and CDR2 are MNHEY and SVGAGI. The V segment lost 1 base and the J segment 7 bases; nucleotides outside the gene matches: 11. The CDR3 runs to 16 residues. Here the CDR3 reads CASSYWGTGLGREQYF. Written as DNA, the CDR3 is TGTGCCAGCAGTTACTGGGGGACAGGGCTCGGTCGGGAGCAGTACTTC.

About this clonotype itself: Being one base from a much bigger clone, this may be a read error. This chain joins TRBV11-2 and TRBJ1-1; perhaps TRBD1 as D (6 bases). Between the trimmed V and J ends, which lost 0 bases and 1 base, there was a span of 15 bases. CDR1 SGHAT and CDR2 FQNNGV come from the germline V gene. This CDR3 is built from 17 residues. As DNA, the CDR3 is TGTGCCAGCAGCTTAGATATAAGGGGGGGACCGAACACTGAAGCTTTCTTT. Translated: CASSLDIRGGPNTEAFF.

This clonotype was counted ten times or more. The rearrangement uses TRBV20-1 and TRBJ2-7; 7 bases match TRBD2. The CDR3 sequence is 16 residues long. J lost 7 bases, V lost 4 bases, and 19 bases had no gene match. Germline CDR1 DFQATT, CDR2 SNEGSKA (reference sequence). CDR3 region: CSAIGLEGGPIREQYF. The CDR3 DNA reads TGCAGTGCTATCGGGTTGGAGGGAGGGCCGATTCGGGAGCAGTACTTC.

This clonotype was found many times. The V call is TRBV5-1, the J call TRBJ1-1, with D uncertain. V lost 0 bases and J 0 bases, leaving 6 bases between the germline ends. There are 14 residues in the CDR3. Germline V CDR1 and CDR2: SGHRS, YFSETQ. The CDR3 reads CASSLVQMNTEAFF. CDR3 DNA: TGCGCCAGCAGCTTGGTACAGATGAACACTGAAGCTTTCTTT.

This rearrangement joins TRBV29-1 to TRBJ2-4, with D unclear. The CDR3 loop spans 14 amino acids. Germline CDR1 reads SQVTM; CDR2 reads ANQGSEA. Trimming stripped 1 base from V and 0 bases from J, with 7 bases between. The CDR3 region has the DNA TGCAGCGTTGAAGGCAACTTAGCCAAAAACATTCAGTACTTC. Its translation: CSVEGNLAKNIQYF.

The sample holds many counts of this clonotype. The chain recombines TRBV4-2 with TRBJ2-5; 7 nucleotides agree with TRBD2. This CDR3 has 15 amino acids. Germline-derived CDR1 and CDR2 are LGHNA and YNFKEQ. The trim removed 4 bases at V and 0 bases at J, leaving 5 bases unmatched. The CDR3: CASSPRLANQETQYF. The CDR3 DNA reads TGTGCCAGCAGCCCCCGACTAGCAAACCAAGAGACCCAGTACTTC.

The chain uses TRBV12-3 or TRBV12-4 and TRBJ2-3; D unclear. V lost 3 bases to trimming and J lost 6 bases, with 7 bases between them. This CDR3 is 12 amino acids long. The CDR3, as DNA: TGTGCCAGCAGTTTCGCTTCGGATACGCAGTATTTT. Its translation: CASSFASDTQYF.

The gene calls are TRBV11-2 and TRBJ2-3, with 11 bases matching TRBD2. Germline V lookup: CDR1 SGHAT, CDR2 FQNNGV. V was clipped by 5 bases and J by 5 bases; unmatched bases: 6. The length of the CDR3 is 15 residues. Here the CDR3 DNA reads TGTGCCAGCAGCGTTAGCGGGAGGGCCGGAGATACGCAGTATTTT. Amino acid sequence: CASSVSGRAGDTQYF.

This clonotype was picked up many times. The chain joins TRBV21-1 to TRBJ2-7. TRBV21-1 is an annotated pseudogene. The CDR3 loop spans 12 amino acids. CDR3 bases: TGTGCCAGCAGCACTAGCTGCTACGAGCAGTACTTC. Its protein product is CASSTSCYEQYF.

This clonotype was counted only a few times. This chain uses TRBV11-1 with TRBJ2-5; a possible D gene is TRBD2 (6 bases). Germline V gene sequence: CDR1 SGHAT, CDR2 FQDESV (reference sequence). Trimming stripped 4 bases from V and 1 base from J, with 16 bases between. This CDR3 comprises 16 residues. CDR3 DNA: TGTGCCAGCAGCTCCCAGCGGGCAGCGAGCCAAGAGACCCAGTACTTC. Its protein product is CASSSQRAASQETQYF.

This clonotype was detected many times. This sequence joins TRBV12-3 or TRBV12-4 and TRBJ1-5; no clear D. Trimming stripped 4 bases from V and 3 bases from J, with 13 bases between. This CDR3 is built from 15 residues. The CDR3 sequence: CASSSGGRYNQPQHF. The CDR3 region has the DNA TGTGCCAGCAGTTCGGGCGGACGTTACAATCAGCCCCAGCATTTT.

This clonotype was seen many times. The chain uses TRBV7-9 and TRBJ2-1, with 7 bases that match TRBD1. V lost 2 bases to trimming and J lost 6 bases; unmatched junction nucleotides: 7. Germline CDR1 SEHNR, CDR2 FQNEAQ (reference sequence). CDR3 length equals 15 residues. The CDR3 sequence: CASSLRGPNPNEQFF. CDR3 nucleotides: TGTGCCAGCAGCTTAAGGGGGCCCAACCCCAATGAGCAGTTCTTC.

This clonotype was observed many times. The chain employs TRBV20-1 and TRBJ2-1, with a tentative D call TRBD2 (6 bases). V lost 5 bases to trimming and J lost 4 bases, with 21 bases between them. Germline CDR1 reads DFQATT; CDR2 reads SNEGSKA (reference sequence). This CDR3 is 16 amino acids long. DNA of the CDR3: TGCAGTGCTGGCTTGAGGAGCGGCGGGATGTACAATGAGCAGTTCTTC. This encodes CSAGLRSGGMYNEQFF.

The chain uses TRBV5-1 and TRBJ1-4; D is unclear. This CDR3 comprises 15 residues. Germline CDR1 is SGHRS and CDR2 is YFSETQ. V lost 4 bases and J 0 bases, leaving 10 bases between the germline ends. CDR3 coding DNA: TGCGCCAGCAGCCTTCAGTCACCAACTAATGAAAAACTGTTTTTT. This encodes CASSLQSPTNEKLFF.